This entry lists 5 T cell receptor beta chains sequenced from one sample in a study of identifying expanded T cells in peripheral blood. The assay was immunoSEQ multiplex PCR, and TCRdb's table has in-frame clones only and misses some. Here the sample spans about 100,000 clones, 88% being singletons. Sequenced input: blood. Receptors originate from a person between 18 and 75 years old in good health.

This clone was counted once. V gene TRBV27 combines with J gene TRBJ2-1; a possible D gene is TRBD2 (8 bases). Trimming removed 8 bases from V and 2 bases from J, with 16 bases in between. The CDR3 covers 15 residues. The V gene's germline CDR1 is MNHEY and CDR2 SMNVEV (reference sequence). The CDR3 DNA reads as TGTGCCAGCGGGACTAGGGGGCAAACCTACAATGAGCAGTTCTTC. This codes for CASGTRGQTYNEQFF.

This clone was picked up a small number of times. The chain is built from TRBV6-5 and TRBJ1-5; no reliable D call. From germline, CDR1 is MNHEY and CDR2 SVGAGI. This CDR3 spans 13 amino acids. The V and J ends lost 2 bases and 6 bases respectively, with 8 bases between them. CDR3 residues: CASSYTPGQPQHF. The CDR3 region has the DNA TGTGCCAGCAGTTACACCCCAGGTCAGCCCCAGCATTTT.

The rearrangement links TRBV12-5 to TRBJ2-1, with D maybe TRBD2 (6 bases). Germline V lookup: CDR1 LGHNT, CDR2 FRNRAP. V was pared by 2 bases and J by 3 bases, with 14 bases between. The CDR3 consists of 16 residues. The CDR3 region has the DNA TGTGCTAGTGGTTTGACCCCTTGGACTAACTACAATGAGCAGTTCTTC. It codes for CASGLTPWTNYNEQFF.

The V call is TRBV5-1, the J call TRBJ1-1; D call uncertain. CDR3 length equals 11 residues. The V and J ends lost 6 bases and 2 bases respectively, with 5 bases between them. Germline V gene lookup returns CDR1 SGHRS and CDR2 YFSETQ. CDR3 nucleotide sequence: TGCGCCAGCAAGAAAAACACTGAAGCTTTCTTT. Translation gives CASKKNTEAFF.

V and J are TRBV4-3 and TRBJ2-7; 13 bases match TRBD2. V lost 0 bases to trimming and J lost 2 bases; unmatched junction nucleotides: 4. The CDR3 is made up of 17 amino acids. The germline CDR1 and CDR2 sequences are LGHNA and YSLEER. CDR3 loop: CASSQDGGLAGPYEQYF. DNA for the CDR3: TGCGCCAGCAGCCAAGATGGGGGACTAGCGGGGCCCTACGAGCAGTACTTC.